This entry is about one TCR beta chain. What it binds is not known. The protocol was immunoSEQ multiplex PCR, while the TCRdb copy is restricted to in-frame clones and leaves out a portion. The table records 45,000 to 55,000 clones, 75% to 85% of them present only once. The data belong to a study of OX40 agonist ivuxolimab in advanced cancers. Whole-study results and caveats: Relative to CD4+, CD8+ T cells held more expanded clones on average. Clonal expansion was among the lowest in partial responders at 0.1-3.0 mg/kg, especially CD8+.

Per the germline V gene, CDR1 is MGHRA and CDR2 is YSYEKL. Trimming cost V 1 base and J 2 bases, with 6 bases left between them. This CDR3 has 13 amino acids. The chain has TRBV4-1 and TRBJ2-7; TRBD2 is a possible D gene (6 bases). The sequences come from CD4+ or CD8+ T cells sorted from blood, collected in a trial of the OX40 agonist ivuxolimab. The TCR was taken from an adult with an advanced solid tumor such as melanoma, head and neck, liver or kidney cancer. DNA for the CDR3: TGCGCCAGCAGCCAAGGGGGGGCCTACGAGCAGTACTTC. Protein: CASSQGGAYEQYF.